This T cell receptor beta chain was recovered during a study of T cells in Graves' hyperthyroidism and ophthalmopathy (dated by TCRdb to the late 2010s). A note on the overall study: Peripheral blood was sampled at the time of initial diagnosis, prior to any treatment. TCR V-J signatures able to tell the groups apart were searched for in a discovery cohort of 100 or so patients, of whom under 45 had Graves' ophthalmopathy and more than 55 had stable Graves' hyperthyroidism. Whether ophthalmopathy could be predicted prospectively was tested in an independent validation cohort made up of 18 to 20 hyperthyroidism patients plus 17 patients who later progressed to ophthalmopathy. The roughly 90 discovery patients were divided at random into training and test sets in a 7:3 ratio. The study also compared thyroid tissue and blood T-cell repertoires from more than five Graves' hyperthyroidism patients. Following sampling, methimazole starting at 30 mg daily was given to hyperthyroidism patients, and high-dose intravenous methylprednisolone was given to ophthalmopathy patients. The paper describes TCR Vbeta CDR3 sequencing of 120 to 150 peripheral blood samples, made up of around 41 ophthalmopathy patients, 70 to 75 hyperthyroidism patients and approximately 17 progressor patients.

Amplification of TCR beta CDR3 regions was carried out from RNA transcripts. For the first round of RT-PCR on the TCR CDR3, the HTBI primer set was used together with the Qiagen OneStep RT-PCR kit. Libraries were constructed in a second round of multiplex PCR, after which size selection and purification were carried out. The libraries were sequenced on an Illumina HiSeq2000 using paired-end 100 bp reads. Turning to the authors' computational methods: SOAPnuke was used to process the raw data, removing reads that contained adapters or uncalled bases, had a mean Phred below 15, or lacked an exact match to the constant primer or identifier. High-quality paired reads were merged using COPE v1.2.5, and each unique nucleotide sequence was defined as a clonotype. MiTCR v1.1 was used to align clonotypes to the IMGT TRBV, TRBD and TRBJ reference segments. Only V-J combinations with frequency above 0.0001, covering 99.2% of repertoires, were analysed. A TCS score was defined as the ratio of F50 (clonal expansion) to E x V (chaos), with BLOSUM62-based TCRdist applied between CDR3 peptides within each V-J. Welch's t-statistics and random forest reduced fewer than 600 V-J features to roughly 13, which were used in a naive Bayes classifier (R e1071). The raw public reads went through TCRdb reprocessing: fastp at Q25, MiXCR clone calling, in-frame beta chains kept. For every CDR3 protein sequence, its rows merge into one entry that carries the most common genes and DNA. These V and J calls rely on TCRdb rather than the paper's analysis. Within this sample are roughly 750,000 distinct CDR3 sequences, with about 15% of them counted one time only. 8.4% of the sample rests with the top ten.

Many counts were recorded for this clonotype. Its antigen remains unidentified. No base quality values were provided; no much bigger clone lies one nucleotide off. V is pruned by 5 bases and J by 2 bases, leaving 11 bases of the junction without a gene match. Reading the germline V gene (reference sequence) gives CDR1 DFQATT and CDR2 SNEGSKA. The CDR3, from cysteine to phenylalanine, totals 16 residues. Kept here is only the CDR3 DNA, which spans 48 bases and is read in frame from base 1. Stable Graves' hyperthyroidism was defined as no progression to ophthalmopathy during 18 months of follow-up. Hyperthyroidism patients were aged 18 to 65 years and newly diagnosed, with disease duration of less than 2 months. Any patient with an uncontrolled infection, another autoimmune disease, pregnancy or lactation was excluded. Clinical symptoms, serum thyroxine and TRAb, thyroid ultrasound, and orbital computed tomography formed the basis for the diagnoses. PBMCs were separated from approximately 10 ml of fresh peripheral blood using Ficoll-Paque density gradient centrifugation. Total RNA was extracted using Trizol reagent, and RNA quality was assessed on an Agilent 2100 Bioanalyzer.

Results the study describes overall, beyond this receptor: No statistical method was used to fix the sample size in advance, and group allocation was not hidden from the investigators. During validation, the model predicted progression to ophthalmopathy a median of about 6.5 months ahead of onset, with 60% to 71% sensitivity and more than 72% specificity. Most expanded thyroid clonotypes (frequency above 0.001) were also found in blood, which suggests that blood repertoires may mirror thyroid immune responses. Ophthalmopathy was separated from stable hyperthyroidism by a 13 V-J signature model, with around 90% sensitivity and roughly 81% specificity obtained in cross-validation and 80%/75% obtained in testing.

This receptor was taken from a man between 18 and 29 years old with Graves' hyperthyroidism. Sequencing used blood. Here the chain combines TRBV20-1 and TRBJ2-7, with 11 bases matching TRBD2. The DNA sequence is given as TGCAGTGCTTCCCGGACTAGCGGGTCCCCCCCCTACGAGCAGTACTTC. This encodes CSASRTSGSPPYEQYF.